These T cell receptor beta chains were read from a single sample in a study of PD-L1 blockade in urothelial cancer. TCRdb's table, derived via immunoSEQ multiplex PCR, lists solely in-frame clones and lacks some. The sample lists approximately 32,000 clones; 65% to 90% were seen once. The sequencing used PBMCs, collected around atezolizumab (anti-PD-L1) treatment. These receptors all stem from a man aged 55 to 70 with urothelial cancer. Each CDR3 is given with its conserved first and last residue. A D gene is named only where the DNA matches it firmly. Clone size is not always given. Where it is, it says once, few, many or a class for expanded clones.

TRBJ1-5 | TRBV10-2 | TRBD1 | 16 | few | CASSEYGTGTNQPQHF | TGCGCCAGCAGTGAATATGGGACAGGGACGAATCAGCCCCAGCATTTT
TRBJ1-6 | TRBV5-1 | - | 14 | - | CASSLEQLNSPLHF | TGCGCCAGCAGCTTGGAACAGCTAAATTCACCCCTCCACTTT
TRBJ1-2 | TRBV30 | TRBD1 | 12 | - | CAWNTGEWGYTF | TGTGCCTGGAACACAGGGGAGTGGGGCTACACCTTC
TRBJ2-1 | TRBV5-4 | - | 15 | - | CASSLRGGKTNEQFF | TGTGCCAGCAGCTTGCGCGGCGGGAAGACGAATGAGCAGTTCTTC
TRBJ1-5 | TRBV19 | TRBD1 | 20 | - | CASSIGQGFGTFENNQPQHF | TGTGCCAGTAGTATCGGACAGGGGTTTGGGACTTTTGAGAACAATCAGCCCCAGCATTTT
TRBJ2-5 | TRBV5-1 | - | 13 | - | CASSVQGQETQYF | TGCGCCAGCAGCGTACAGGGACAAGAGACCCAGTACTTC
TRBJ1-2 | TRBV6-6 | TRBD1 | 14 | - | CASSRTGLNYGYTF | TGTGCCAGCAGTAGGACAGGGCTTAACTATGGCTACACCTTC
TRBJ2-7 | TRBV9 | TRBD1 | 14 | - | CASSGPTGRYEQYF | TGTGCCAGCAGCGGACCGACAGGGCGCTACGAGCAGTACTTC
TRBJ2-1 | TRBV11-1 | TRBD1 | 13 | - | CASSHRGPNEQFF | TGTGCCAGCAGCCACAGGGGGCCCAATGAGCAGTTCTTC
TRBJ2-7 | TRBV28 | TRBD2 | 16 | - | CASNPSGTSGRREQYF | TGTGCCAGCAATCCATCAGGGACTAGCGGGAGGCGCGAGCAGTACTTC
TRBJ2-1 | TRBV5-1 | TRBD2 | 15 | - | CASSTLAGGGNEQFF | TGCGCCAGCAGCACACTAGCGGGAGGCGGCAATGAGCAGTTCTTC
TRBJ2-4 | TRBV4-1 | - | 20 | - | CASSQRPDRTTGLAKNIQYF | TGCGCCAGCAGCCAAAGGCCAGATCGAACCACAGGGTTAGCCAAAAACATTCAGTACTTC
TRBJ2-3 | TRBV5-6 | TRBD2 | 18 | - | CASSSRLAHASSTDTQYF | TGTGCCAGCAGCTCTCGACTAGCGCATGCTTCTAGCACAGATACGCAGTATTTT
TRBJ2-2 | TRBV5-6 | TRBD2 | 17 | - | CASSLLAGGPDTGELFF | TGTGCCAGCAGCTTACTAGCGGGAGGGCCGGACACCGGGGAGCTGTTTTTT
TRBJ1-2 | TRBV6-5 | TRBD1 | 13 | - | CASSSGQGKGYTF | TGTGCCAGCAGTTCCGGACAGGGGAAAGGCTACACCTTC
TRBJ1-6 | TRBV7-2 | - | 17 | - | CASSLATKQIYNSPLHF | TGTGCCAGCAGCTTAGCCACGAAACAGATATATAATTCACCCCTCCACTTT
TRBJ2-1 | TRBV5-3 | TRBD1 | 16 | - | CARSFPGTGVYNEQFF | TGTGCCAGAAGCTTCCCCGGGACAGGGGTTTACAATGAGCAGTTCTTC
TRBJ2-3 | TRBV5-1 | TRBD2 | 16 | - | CASSIDSGRGTDTQYF | TGCGCCAGCAGCATCGATAGCGGGAGGGGCACAGATACGCAGTATTTT
TRBJ1-2 | TRBV6-5 | TRBD1 | 14 | - | CASRTTGGFYGYTF | TGTGCCAGCAGAACTACAGGGGGGTTTTATGGCTACACCTTC
TRBJ2-5 | TRBV2 | TRBD2 | 14 | - | CASRWTSGAETQYF | TGTGCCAGCCGTTGGACTAGCGGGGCAGAGACCCAGTACTTC
TRBJ1-5 | TRBV6-6 | TRBD1 | 13 | once | CASNDAGGQPQHF | TGTGCCAGCAACGATGCAGGGGGTCAGCCCCAGCATTTT
TRBJ2-5 | TRBV5-4 | TRBD2 | 17 | - | CASSLAPSSGGEETQYF | TGTGCCAGCAGCTTGGCCCCGTCTAGCGGGGGGGAAGAGACCCAGTACTTC
TRBJ2-7 | TRBV27 | - | 14 | - | CASSSPSRGGEQYF | TGTGCCAGCAGTTCACCTAGCCGGGGTGGCGAGCAGTACTTC
TRBJ2-7 | TRBV4-1 | TRBD2 | 16 | - | CASSPIAGVTSYEQYF | TGCGCCAGCAGCCCGATAGCGGGAGTAACCTCCTACGAGCAGTACTTC
TRBJ1-1 | TRBV6-5 | - | 14 | - | CASRPHLGSTEAFF | TGTGCCAGCAGGCCCCATCTCGGGAGCACTGAAGCTTTCTTT
TRBJ2-7 | TRBV29-1 | - | 14 | - | CSVKDRPSSYEQYF | TGCAGCGTCAAGGACAGACCGAGCTCCTACGAGCAGTACTTC
TRBJ1-4 | TRBV6-5 | TRBD1 | 12 | few | CASSTGVEKLFF | TGTGCCAGCAGTACAGGGGTAGAAAAACTGTTTTTT
TRBJ1-1 | TRBV7-2 | - | 14 | - | CASSQGTVYTEAFF | TGTGCCAGCAGCCAGGGGACCGTTTACACTGAAGCTTTCTTT
TRBJ1-1 | TRBV5-1 | - | 14 | - | CASSLGTLNTEAFF | TGCGCCAGCAGCTTGGGGACTCTGAACACTGAAGCTTTCTTT
TRBJ1-2 | TRBV18 | TRBD1 | 14 | - | CASSPRQGDYGYTF | TGTGCCAGCTCACCACGACAGGGGGACTATGGCTACACCTTC
TRBJ2-7 | TRBV6-6 | - | 12 | - | CASSKNGYEQYF | TGTGCCAGCAGTAAAAACGGGTACGAGCAGTACTTC
TRBJ1-1 | TRBV11-1 | - | 18 | - | CASSLTVAGSAMNTEAFF | TGTGCCAGCAGCTTAACCGTGGCAGGGTCGGCAATGAACACTGAAGCTTTCTTT
TRBJ1-6 | TRBV6-1 | - | 15 | - | CATATGSSYNSPLHF | TGTGCCACCGCTACTGGGAGCTCCTATAATTCACCCCTCCACTTT
TRBJ2-1 | TRBV6-4 | TRBD2 | 15 | - | CASSEDSGIYNEQFF | TGTGCCAGCAGTGAAGATAGCGGGATTTACAATGAGCAGTTCTTC
TRBJ1-5 | TRBV18 | TRBD1 | 16 | - | CASSPTGTGGDQPQHF | TGTGCCAGCTCACCAACCGGGACAGGGGGCGATCAGCCCCAGCATTTT